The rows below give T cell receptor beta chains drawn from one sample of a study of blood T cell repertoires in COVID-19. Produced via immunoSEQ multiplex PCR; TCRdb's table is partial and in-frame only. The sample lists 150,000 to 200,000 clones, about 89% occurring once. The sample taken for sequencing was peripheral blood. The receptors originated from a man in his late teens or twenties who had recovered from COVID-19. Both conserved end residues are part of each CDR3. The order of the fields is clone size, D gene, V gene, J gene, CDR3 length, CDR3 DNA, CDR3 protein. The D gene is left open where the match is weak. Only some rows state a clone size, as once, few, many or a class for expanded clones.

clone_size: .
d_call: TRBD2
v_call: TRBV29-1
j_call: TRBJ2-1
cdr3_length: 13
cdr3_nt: TGCAGCGTCGGACTAGCGCGAAATAGTGAGCAGTTCTTC
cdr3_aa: CSVGLARNSEQFF

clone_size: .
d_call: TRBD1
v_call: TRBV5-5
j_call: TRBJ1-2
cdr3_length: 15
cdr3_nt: TGTGCCAGCAGCATCCGGGCAGGGGGCGCGGAGGGCTACACCTTC
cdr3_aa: CASSIRAGGAEGYTF

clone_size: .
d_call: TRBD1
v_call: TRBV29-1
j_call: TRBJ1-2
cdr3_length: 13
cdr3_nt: TGCAGCGTTGCAGGGGGCGATTCCTATGGCTACACCTTC
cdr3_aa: CSVAGGDSYGYTF

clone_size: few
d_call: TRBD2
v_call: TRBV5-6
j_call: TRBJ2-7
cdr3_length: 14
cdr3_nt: TGTGCCAGCAGCTTGTCGGGAGGGCCGAGTGAGCAGTACTTC
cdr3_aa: CASSLSGGPSEQYF

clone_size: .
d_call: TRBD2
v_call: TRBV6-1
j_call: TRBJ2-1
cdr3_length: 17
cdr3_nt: TGTGCCAGCAGTGGAGGGGGACTAGCGGGACGTGTCAATGAGCAGTTCTTC
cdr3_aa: CASSGGGLAGRVNEQFF

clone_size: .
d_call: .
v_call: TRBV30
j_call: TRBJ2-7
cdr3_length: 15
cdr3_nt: TGTGCCTGGAGTGTATGGCCCAAACAAAACTACGAGCAGTACTTC
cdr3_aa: CAWSVWPKQNYEQYF

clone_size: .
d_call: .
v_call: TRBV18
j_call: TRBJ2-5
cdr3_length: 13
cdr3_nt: TGTGCCAGCTCGCCCGGGAGACAAGAGACCCAGTACTTC
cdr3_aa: CASSPGRQETQYF

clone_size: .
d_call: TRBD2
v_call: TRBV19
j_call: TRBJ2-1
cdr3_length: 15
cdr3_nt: TGTGCCAGTACGATGCGGGGGGACTCCTACAATGAGCAGTTCTTC
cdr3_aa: CASTMRGDSYNEQFF

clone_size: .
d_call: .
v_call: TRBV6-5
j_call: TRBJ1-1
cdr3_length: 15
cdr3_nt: TGTGCCAGCAGTTCTCGCGGGGCCGGAAACACTGAAGCTTTCTTT
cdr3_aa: CASSSRGAGNTEAFF

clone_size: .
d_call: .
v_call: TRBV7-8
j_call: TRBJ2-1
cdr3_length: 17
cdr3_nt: TGTGCCAGCAGCTTAGCCGGGATGGGGGCCTCCTACAATGAGCAGTTCTTC
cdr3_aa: CASSLAGMGASYNEQFF

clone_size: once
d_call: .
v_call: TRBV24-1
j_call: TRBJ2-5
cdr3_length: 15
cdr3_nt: TGTGCCACCAGTTCCCTGGAGGGGGCCCAAGAGACCCAGTACTTC
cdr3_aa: CATSSLEGAQETQYF

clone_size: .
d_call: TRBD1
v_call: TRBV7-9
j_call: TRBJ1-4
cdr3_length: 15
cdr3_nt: TGTGCCAGCAGCCATTCCGACAGGGAGAATGAAAAACTGTTTTTT
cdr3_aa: CASSHSDRENEKLFF

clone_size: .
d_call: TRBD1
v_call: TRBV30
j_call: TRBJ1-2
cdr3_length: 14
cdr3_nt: TGTGCCTGGAGTGGGGGCGGGACAGCCTATGGCTACACCTTC
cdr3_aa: CAWSGGGTAYGYTF

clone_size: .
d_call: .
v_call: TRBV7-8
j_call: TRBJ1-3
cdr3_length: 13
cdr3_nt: TGTGCCAGCAGCTTAGCGAGCGGAAACACCATATATTTT
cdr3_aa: CASSLASGNTIYF

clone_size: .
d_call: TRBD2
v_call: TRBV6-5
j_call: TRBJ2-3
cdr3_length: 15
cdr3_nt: TGTGCCAGCAGCTACACTAGCGGAAGCACAGATACGCAGTATTTT
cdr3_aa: CASSYTSGSTDTQYF

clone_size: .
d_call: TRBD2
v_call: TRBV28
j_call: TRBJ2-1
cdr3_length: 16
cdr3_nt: TGTGCCAGCAGTACCGGGACTAGCGGGAGGAGTGATGAGCAGTTCTTC
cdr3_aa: CASSTGTSGRSDEQFF